The entry below gives a single T cell receptor beta chain sequence along with its context. Then a second PCR, running about 7 to 11 cycles, was carried out with a sample-barcoded 5' primer and a J-beta primer mix. MiXCR was run by TCRdb on the 5' RACE reads, yielding one entry per CDR3 protein. The sample contains approximately 690,000 distinct CDR3 sequences, about 43% of which appear only once. V lost 4 bases and J 1 base, leaving 14 bases between the germline ends. CDR1 is SGHKS and CDR2 is YYEKEE in the germline V gene (reference sequence). The CDR3 is made up of 15 amino acids. The sample originates from a study of blood T cells in healthy people across ages.

The sample comprised blood. The receptor was derived from a man older than 75 in good health. The V and J genes are TRBV5-5 and TRBJ1-1, with D possibly TRBD1 on 6 matching bases. This CDR3 is CASSIQTGPNTEAFF. The CDR3 bases are TGTGCCAGCAGCATCCAGACAGGCCCGAACACTGAAGCTTTCTTT.